The 9 T cell receptor beta chains reported below all come from one sample, sequenced in a study of CD8 T cells in ankylosing spondylitis. TCRdb recomputed calls from the 5' RACE reads with MiXCR, one row per CDR3 protein. The data contain 180,000 or so distinct CDR3 sequences, 11% of them singletons. Sequenced input: blood, either unsorted or a sorted T cell fraction (not recorded which). The receptors originated from a male donor with ankylosing spondylitis or in good health (not recorded which).

On this clonotype: The junction departs from the called germline gene at one end, perhaps through a read error. The V gene is TRBV18, the J gene TRBJ1-1; possible D gene TRBD1, 6 bases. CDR1 and CDR2 (germline): KGHSH, LQKENI. This CDR3 spans 14 amino acids. CDR3 nucleotide sequence: TGTGCCAGCTCACGTCAGGGGACGAACACTGAAGTTTTCTTT. Its protein is CASSRQGTNTEVFF.

In this sample, this clonotype turned up many times. V gene TRBV2 combines with J gene TRBJ2-3; perhaps D is TRBD1 or TRBD2 (5 bases each). The CDR3 is made up of 15 amino acids. V lost 1 base, J lost 2 bases, and 10 bases lay in between. The germline V gene encodes CDR1 SNHLY and CDR2 FYNNEI. CDR3 nucleotide sequence: TGTGCCAGCAGTGAAGACGGGGCCGTCACAGATACGCAGTATTTT. Translating it yields CASSEDGAVTDTQYF.

The chain employs TRBV18 and TRBJ1-2, with TRBD1 matching over 7 bases. The CDR3 length is 15 residues. Germline CDR1 and CDR2: KGHSH and LQKENI. With V trimmed by 3 bases and J by 8 bases, 12 bases remained unmatched. CDR3 sequence: CASSPFEGGAGGYTF. The CDR3 DNA sequence: TGTGCCAGCTCACCCTTTGAAGGGGGCGCAGGGGGCTACACCTTC.

The chain's CDR3 is CASRPHPTGRAEAFF. CDR3 sequence (DNA): TGTGCCAGCAGACCCCACCCGACAGGGCGGGCTGAAGCTTTCTTT. This rearrangement joins TRBV7-9 to TRBJ1-1; TRBD1 agrees at 7 bases. Germline V lookup: CDR1 SEHNR, CDR2 FQNEAQ (reference sequence). J lost 6 bases, V lost 6 bases, and 13 bases had no gene match. The CDR3 is 15 amino acids.

This clonotype came up many times. The CDR3, as DNA: TGTGCCAGCAGCTTAGCCGGGACTACCATATCCTACGAGCAGTACTTC. It is translated as CASSLAGTTISYEQYF. The V and J genes are TRBV7-8 and TRBJ2-7; 7 bases align to TRBD2. V dropped 0 bases and J dropped 1; count of bases not matched to a gene: 6. In germline, CDR1 is SGHVS, CDR2 FQNEAQ. The CDR3 runs 16 residues. The full variable domain, in which reference TRBV7-8 and TRBJ2-7 provide the parts outside the CDR3, is GAGVSQSPRYKVAKRGQDVALRCDPISGHVSLFWYQQALGQGPEFLTYFQNEAQLDKSGLPSDRFFAERPEGSVSTLKIQRTQQEDSAVYLCASSLAGTTISYEQYFGPGTRLTVT.

This clonotype showed up many times. The gene calls are TRBV6-1 and TRBJ1-5; 7 bases fit TRBD1. CDR3 size: 13 residues. V was pared by 6 bases and J by 7 bases, with 6 bases of the junction left unmatched. Germline CDR1 MNHNS, CDR2 SASEGT. CDR3 sequence (DNA): TGTGCCAGCAGGGCAGGACAGGCCCAGCCCCAGCATTTT. It yields the protein CASRAGQAQPQHF.

In its sample, this clonotype was seen many times. The chain joins TRBV7-8 to TRBJ2-5; D is possibly TRBD1 or TRBD2 (7 bases each). The ends were cut back, 5 bases at V and 4 bases at J, with 20 bases in the middle. Germline V CDR1 and CDR2: SGHVS, FQNEAQ. The CDR3 has 16 residues. As DNA, the CDR3 is TGTGCCAGCAGCATACAGACAGGGAGGGGGTCAGAGACCCAGTACTTC. Protein: CASSIQTGRGSETQYF.

The table lists this clonotype with many counts. V is TRBV2 and J is TRBJ2-4, with D possibly TRBD1 on 6 matching bases. Germline V gene sequence: CDR1 SNHLY, CDR2 FYNNEI. The CDR3 loop spans 14 amino acids. V dropped 6 bases and J dropped 1 base, with 10 bases sitting between them. In DNA form, the CDR3 reads TGTGCCAGCAGCAGGGGAAGGGCCAAAAACATTCAGTACTTC. As protein: CASSRGRAKNIQYF.

This clonotype occurred many times. The V and J genes are TRBV10-3 and TRBJ2-5, with D possibly TRBD1 on 5 matching bases. V shed 1 base and J shed 5 bases, with 11 bases lying between them. CDR1 is ENHRY and CDR2 is SYGVKD in the germline V gene. This CDR3 has 14 amino acids. The CDR3 bases are TGTGCCATCAGTGAGTTTCAGGGTAGCGAGACCCAGTACTTC. Encoded protein: CAISEFQGSETQYF.